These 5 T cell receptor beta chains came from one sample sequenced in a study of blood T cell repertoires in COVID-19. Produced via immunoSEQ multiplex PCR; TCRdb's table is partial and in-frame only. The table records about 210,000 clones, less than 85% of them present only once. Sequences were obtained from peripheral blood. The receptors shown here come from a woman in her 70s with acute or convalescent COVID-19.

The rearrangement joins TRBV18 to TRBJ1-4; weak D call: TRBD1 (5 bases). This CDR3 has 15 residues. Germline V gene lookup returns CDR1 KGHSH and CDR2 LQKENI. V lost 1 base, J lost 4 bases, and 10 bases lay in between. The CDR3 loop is CASSPRRRGNEKLFF. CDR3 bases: TGTGCCAGCTCACCACGTCGAAGGGGTAATGAAAAACTGTTTTTT. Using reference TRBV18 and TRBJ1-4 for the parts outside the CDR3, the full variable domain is NAGVMQNPRHLVRRRGQEARLRCSPMKGHSHVYWYRQLPEEGLKFMVYLQKENIIDESGMPKERFSAEFPKEGPSILRIQQVVRGDSAAYFCASSPRRRGNEKLFFGSGTQLSVL.

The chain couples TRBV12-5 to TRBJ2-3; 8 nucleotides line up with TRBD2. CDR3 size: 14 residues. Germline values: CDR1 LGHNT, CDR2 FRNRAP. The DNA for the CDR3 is TGTGCCCTGAACCGGGGGGGAAGCACAGATACGCAGTATTTT. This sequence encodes CALNRGGSTDTQYF.

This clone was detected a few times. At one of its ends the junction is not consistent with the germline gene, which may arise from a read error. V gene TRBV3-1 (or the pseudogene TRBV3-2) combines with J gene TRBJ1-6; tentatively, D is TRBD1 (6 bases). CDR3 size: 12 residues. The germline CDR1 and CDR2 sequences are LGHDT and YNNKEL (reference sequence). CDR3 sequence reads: CASSQDRGGPSF. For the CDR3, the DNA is TGTGCCAGCAGCCAAGATAGGGGGGGCCCCTCATTT.

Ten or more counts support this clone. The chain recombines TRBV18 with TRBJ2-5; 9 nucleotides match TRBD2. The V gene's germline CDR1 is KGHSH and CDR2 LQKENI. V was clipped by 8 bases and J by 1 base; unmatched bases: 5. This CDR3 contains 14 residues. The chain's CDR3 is CASGSGGTQETQYF. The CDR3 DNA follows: TGTGCCAGCGGAAGCGGGGGGACCCAAGAGACCCAGTACTTC.

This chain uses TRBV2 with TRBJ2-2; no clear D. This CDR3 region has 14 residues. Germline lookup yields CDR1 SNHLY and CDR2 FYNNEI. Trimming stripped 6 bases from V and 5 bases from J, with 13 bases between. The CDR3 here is CASSQTSSTGELFF. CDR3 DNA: TGTGCCAGCAGCCAGACATCGTCGACCGGGGAGCTGTTTTTT. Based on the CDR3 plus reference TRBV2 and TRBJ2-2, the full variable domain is EPEVTQTPSHQVTQMGQEVILRCVPISNHLYFYWYRQILGQKVEFLVSFYNNEISEKSEIFDDQFSVERPDGSNFTLKIRSTKLEDSAMYFCASSQTSSTGELFFGEGSRLTVL.